These T cell receptor beta chains were read from a single sample in a study of immune cell composition in non-small cell lung cancer. Here immunoSEQ multiplex PCR was the method, and the copy in TCRdb shows in-frame clones only, minus some. The table has 2,500 to 3,000 clones, over 80% seen once. Sequencing was done on a sample of lung tumor tissue. These receptors originate from a human donor with non-small cell lung cancer. Each CDR3 is given with its conserved first and last residue. Where a row states a size, it is once, few, many or the class of an expanded clone; other rows omit it.

v_call: TRBV5-4; j_call: TRBJ2-1; cdr3_length: 15; clone_size: .; cdr3_aa: CASSTGLLLYNEQFF
v_call: TRBV5-1; j_call: TRBJ2-6; cdr3_length: 17; clone_size: once; cdr3_aa: CASSFRGGDSGANVLTF
v_call: TRBV7-9; j_call: TRBJ2-1; cdr3_length: 17; clone_size: .; cdr3_aa: CASSLVPIAGEPNEQFF
v_call: TRBV5-1; j_call: TRBJ2-5; cdr3_length: 15; clone_size: .; cdr3_aa: CASSFSDRARETQYF
v_call: TRBV28; j_call: TRBJ2-2; cdr3_length: 16; clone_size: .; cdr3_aa: CASSSYPPRDTGELFF
v_call: TRBV5-5; j_call: TRBJ2-2; cdr3_length: 15; clone_size: .; cdr3_aa: CASSLGLAGAGELFF
v_call: TRBV2; j_call: TRBJ1-2; cdr3_length: 13; clone_size: .; cdr3_aa: CASKYSGTGLYTF
v_call: TRBV2; j_call: TRBJ2-7; cdr3_length: 15; clone_size: .; cdr3_aa: CASSEGGGGRYEQYF
v_call: TRBV7-9; j_call: TRBJ1-3; cdr3_length: 13; clone_size: once; cdr3_aa: CASSLTGMYTIYF
v_call: TRBV9; j_call: TRBJ2-2; cdr3_length: 17; clone_size: .; cdr3_aa: CASSVRRTSGNTGELFF
v_call: TRBV19; j_call: TRBJ2-3; cdr3_length: 15; clone_size: .; cdr3_aa: CASKRAWGGTDTQYF
v_call: TRBV6-5; j_call: TRBJ1-1; cdr3_length: 12; clone_size: .; cdr3_aa: CASSYGGTEAFF
v_call: TRBV28; j_call: TRBJ1-6; cdr3_length: 18; clone_size: .; cdr3_aa: CASSSHNNGVLLDSPLHF
v_call: TRBV5-1; j_call: TRBJ1-4; cdr3_length: 16; clone_size: .; cdr3_aa: CASSLGRTGGYEKLFF
v_call: TRBV15; j_call: TRBJ2-1; cdr3_length: 15; clone_size: .; cdr3_aa: CATSREGTWSNEQFF
v_call: TRBV9; j_call: TRBJ1-2; cdr3_length: 18; clone_size: .; cdr3_aa: CASSTSRDRSERRSGYTF
v_call: TRBV5-4; j_call: TRBJ2-2; cdr3_length: 16; clone_size: .; cdr3_aa: CASSVRTSGNTGELFF
v_call: TRBV5-1; j_call: TRBJ2-2; cdr3_length: 19; clone_size: .; cdr3_aa: CASSLAPGLADMNTGELFF
v_call: TRBV6-6; j_call: TRBJ1-1; cdr3_length: 13; clone_size: .; cdr3_aa: CASSRTGSTEAFF
v_call: TRBV19; j_call: TRBJ2-7; cdr3_length: 15; clone_size: .; cdr3_aa: CASSPLSGYSYEQYF
v_call: TRBV6-1; j_call: TRBJ2-3; cdr3_length: 14; clone_size: once; cdr3_aa: CASQPGLGTDTQYF
v_call: TRBV5-1; j_call: TRBJ1-1; cdr3_length: 14; clone_size: .; cdr3_aa: CASSKGQGNTEAFF
v_call: TRBV7-2; j_call: TRBJ1-2; cdr3_length: 16; clone_size: .; cdr3_aa: CASSLEGAATYYGYTF
v_call: TRBV2; j_call: TRBJ1-2; cdr3_length: 14; clone_size: .; cdr3_aa: CASSGRIANYGYTF
v_call: TRBV19; j_call: TRBJ2-4; cdr3_length: 12; clone_size: .; cdr3_aa: CASMTTGSIQYF
v_call: TRBV6-5; j_call: TRBJ1-1; cdr3_length: 12; clone_size: .; cdr3_aa: CASRTGSTEAFF
v_call: TRBV9; j_call: TRBJ2-3; cdr3_length: 18; clone_size: once; cdr3_aa: CASSVGGGLAGLQGTQYF
v_call: TRBV19; j_call: TRBJ2-4; cdr3_length: 16; clone_size: .; cdr3_aa: CASSISPGGPKNIQYF
v_call: TRBV6-6; j_call: TRBJ2-7; cdr3_length: 14; clone_size: .; cdr3_aa: CASSYSNVRGEQYF
v_call: TRBV6-6; j_call: TRBJ2-7; cdr3_length: 12; clone_size: .; cdr3_aa: CASSYASYEQYF
v_call: TRBV27; j_call: TRBJ2-1; cdr3_length: 16; clone_size: .; cdr3_aa: CASSLLLGDSYNEQFF
v_call: TRBV10-3; j_call: TRBJ1-2; cdr3_length: 13; clone_size: .; cdr3_aa: CAIGPDPNYGYTF
v_call: TRBV18; j_call: TRBJ1-5; cdr3_length: 15; clone_size: .; cdr3_aa: CASSRDRAVIQPQHF
v_call: TRBV30; j_call: TRBJ1-1; cdr3_length: 14; clone_size: .; cdr3_aa: CAWDTEKMNTEAFF
v_call: TRBV7-8; j_call: TRBJ1-1; cdr3_length: 16; clone_size: .; cdr3_aa: CASRRGQSGANTEAFF
v_call: TRBV18; j_call: TRBJ1-3; cdr3_length: 15; clone_size: few; cdr3_aa: CASSPTDSRGNTIYF
v_call: TRBV6-4; j_call: TRBJ2-1; cdr3_length: 15; clone_size: .; cdr3_aa: CASSEGLGGGDEQFF
v_call: TRBV5-4; j_call: TRBJ1-2; cdr3_length: 13; clone_size: .; cdr3_aa: CASSGGVQRGYTF
v_call: TRBV15; j_call: TRBJ1-3; cdr3_length: 15; clone_size: once; cdr3_aa: CATSRGRKTGNTIYF
v_call: TRBV28; j_call: TRBJ1-3; cdr3_length: 15; clone_size: .; cdr3_aa: CASRTYTGSGNTIYF
v_call: TRBV29-1; j_call: TRBJ2-3; cdr3_length: 13; clone_size: .; cdr3_aa: CSPRLASTDTQYF
v_call: TRBV9; j_call: TRBJ1-3; cdr3_length: 15; clone_size: .; cdr3_aa: CASSVEGARGDTIYF